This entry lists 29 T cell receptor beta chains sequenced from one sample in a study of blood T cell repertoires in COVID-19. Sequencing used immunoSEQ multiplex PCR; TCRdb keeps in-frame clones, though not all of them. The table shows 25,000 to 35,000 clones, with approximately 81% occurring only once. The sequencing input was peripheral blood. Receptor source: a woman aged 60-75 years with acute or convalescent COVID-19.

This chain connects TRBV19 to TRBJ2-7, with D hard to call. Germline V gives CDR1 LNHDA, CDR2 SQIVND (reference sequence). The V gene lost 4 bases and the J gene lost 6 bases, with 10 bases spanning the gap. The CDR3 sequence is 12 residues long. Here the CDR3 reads CASSTNYGEQYF. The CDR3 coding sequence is TGTGCCAGTAGTACAAACTACGGCGAGCAGTACTTC. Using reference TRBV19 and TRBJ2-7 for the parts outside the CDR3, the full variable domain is DGGITQSPKYLFRKEGQNVTLSCEQNLNHDAMYWYRQDPGQGLRLIYYSQIVNDFQKGDIAEGYSVSREKKESFPLTVTSAQKNPTAFYLCASSTNYGEQYFGPGTRLTVT.

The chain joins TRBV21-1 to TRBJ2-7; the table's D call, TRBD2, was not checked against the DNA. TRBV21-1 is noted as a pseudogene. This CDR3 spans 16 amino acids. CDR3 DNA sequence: TGTGCCAGCAGCAAAGAATGCCCAGCGGGGGGCGACGAGCAGTACTTC. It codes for CASSKECPAGGDEQYF.

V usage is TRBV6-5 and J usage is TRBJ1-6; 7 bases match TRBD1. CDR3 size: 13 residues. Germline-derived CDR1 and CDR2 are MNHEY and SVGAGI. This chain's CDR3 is CAAGGSGNSPLHF. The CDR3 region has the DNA TGTGCAGCAGGGGGTTCTGGGAATTCACCCCTCCACTTT.

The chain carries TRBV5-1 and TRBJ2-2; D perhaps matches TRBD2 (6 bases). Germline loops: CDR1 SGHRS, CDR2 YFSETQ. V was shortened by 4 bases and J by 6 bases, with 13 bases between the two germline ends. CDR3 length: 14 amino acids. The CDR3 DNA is TGCGCCAGCAGCCAGAGGGAGGCAGCCGGGGAGCTGTTTTTT. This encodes CASSQREAAGELFF.

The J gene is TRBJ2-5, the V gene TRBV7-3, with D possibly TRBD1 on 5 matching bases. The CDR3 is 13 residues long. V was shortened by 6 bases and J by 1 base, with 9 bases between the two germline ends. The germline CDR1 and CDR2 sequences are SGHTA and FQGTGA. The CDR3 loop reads CASSRQFQETQYF. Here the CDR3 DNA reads TGTGCCAGCAGTCGACAGTTCCAAGAGACCCAGTACTTC.

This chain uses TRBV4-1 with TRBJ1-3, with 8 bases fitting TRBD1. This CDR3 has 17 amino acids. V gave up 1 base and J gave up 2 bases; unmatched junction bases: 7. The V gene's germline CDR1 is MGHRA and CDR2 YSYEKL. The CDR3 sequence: CASSQAGQGVPGNTIYF. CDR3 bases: TGCGCCAGCAGCCAAGCCGGACAGGGTGTCCCTGGAAACACCATATATTTT.

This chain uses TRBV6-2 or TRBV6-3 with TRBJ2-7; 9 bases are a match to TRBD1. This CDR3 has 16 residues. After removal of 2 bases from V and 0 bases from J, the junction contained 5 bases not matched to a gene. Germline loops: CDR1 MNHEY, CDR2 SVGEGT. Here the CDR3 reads CASSYLRQGVSYEQYF. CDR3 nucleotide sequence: TGTGCCAGCAGTTACCTCCGACAGGGGGTCTCCTACGAGCAGTACTTC.

The CDR3 spells CASSPPPSGQGSGQYF. CDR3 DNA: TGTGCCAGCAGCCCGCCACCATCGGGACAGGGGTCAGGGCAGTACTTC. The chain uses TRBV7-6 and TRBJ2-7; TRBD1 matches 10 bases. The V and J ends lost 5 bases and 9 bases, in that order; junction bases with no gene match: 16. Germline V CDR1 and CDR2: SGHVS, FNYEAQ. The CDR3 consists of 16 residues.

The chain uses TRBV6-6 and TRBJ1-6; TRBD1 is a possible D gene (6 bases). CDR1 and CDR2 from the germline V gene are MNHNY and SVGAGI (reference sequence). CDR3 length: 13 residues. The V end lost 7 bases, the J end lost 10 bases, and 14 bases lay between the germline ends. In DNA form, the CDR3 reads TGTGCCAGCATCCCCGACAGGCTGTCACCCCTCCACTTT. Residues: CASIPDRLSPLHF.

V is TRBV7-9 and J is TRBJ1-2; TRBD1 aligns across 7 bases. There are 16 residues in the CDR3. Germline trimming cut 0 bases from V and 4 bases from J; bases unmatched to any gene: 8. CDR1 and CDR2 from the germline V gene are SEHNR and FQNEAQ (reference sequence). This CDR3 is CASSLAGAGGTYGYTF. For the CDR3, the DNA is TGTGCCAGCAGCTTAGCGGGGGCAGGGGGGACCTATGGCTACACCTTC.

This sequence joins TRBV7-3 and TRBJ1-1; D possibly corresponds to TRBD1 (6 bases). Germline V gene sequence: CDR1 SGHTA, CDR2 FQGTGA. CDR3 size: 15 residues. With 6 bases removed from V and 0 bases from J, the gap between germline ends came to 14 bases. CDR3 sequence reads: CASREWGPLNTEAFF. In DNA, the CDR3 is TGTGCCAGCAGGGAGTGGGGGCCTCTGAACACTGAAGCTTTCTTT.

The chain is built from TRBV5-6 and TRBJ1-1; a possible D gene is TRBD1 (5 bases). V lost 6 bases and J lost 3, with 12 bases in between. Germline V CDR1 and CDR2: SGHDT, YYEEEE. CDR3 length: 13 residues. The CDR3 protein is CASIYQGYTEAFF. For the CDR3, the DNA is TGTGCCAGCATCTATCAGGGCTACACTGAAGCTTTCTTT.

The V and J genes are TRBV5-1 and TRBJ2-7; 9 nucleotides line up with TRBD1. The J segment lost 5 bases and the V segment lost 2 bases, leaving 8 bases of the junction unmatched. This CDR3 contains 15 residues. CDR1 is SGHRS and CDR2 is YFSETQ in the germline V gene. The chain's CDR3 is CASSLLTGGNNEQYF. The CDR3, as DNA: TGCGCCAGCAGCTTACTAACAGGGGGCAACAACGAGCAGTACTTC.

The chain's CDR3 is CASSTLAGATFNEQFF. DNA of the CDR3: TGTGCCAGTAGTACACTAGCGGGGGCAACCTTCAATGAGCAGTTCTTC. The chain couples TRBV19 to TRBJ2-1; 11 bases are shared with TRBD2. CDR3 size: 16 residues. Germline V lookup: CDR1 LNHDA, CDR2 SQIVND (reference sequence). Trimming took 4 bases from V and 6 from J; bases not matched to a gene: 8.

The CDR3 DNA follows: TGTGCCAGCACCGAGGGCGGTAGGAAAGAGACCCAGTACTTC. Protein: CASTEGGRKETQYF. The genes are TRBV2 and TRBJ2-5, with a tentative D call TRBD2 (5 bases). This CDR3 has 14 residues. With 7 bases removed from V and 3 bases from J, the gap between germline ends came to 15 bases. CDR1 is SNHLY and CDR2 is FYNNEI in the germline V gene.

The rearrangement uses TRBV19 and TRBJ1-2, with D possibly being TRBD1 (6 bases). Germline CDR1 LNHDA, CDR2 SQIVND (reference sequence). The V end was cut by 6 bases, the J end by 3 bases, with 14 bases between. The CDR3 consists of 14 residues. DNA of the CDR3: TGTGCCAGTAGAGGGAACGGACAGCACTATGGCTACACCTTC. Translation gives CASRGNGQHYGYTF.

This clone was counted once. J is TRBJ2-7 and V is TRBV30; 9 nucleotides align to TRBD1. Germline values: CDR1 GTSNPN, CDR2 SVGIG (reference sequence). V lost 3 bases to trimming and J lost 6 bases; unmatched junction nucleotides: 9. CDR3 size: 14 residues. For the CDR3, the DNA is TGTGCCTGGAGGATGGGACAGGGATTCACCGAGCAGTACTTC. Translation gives CAWRMGQGFTEQYF.

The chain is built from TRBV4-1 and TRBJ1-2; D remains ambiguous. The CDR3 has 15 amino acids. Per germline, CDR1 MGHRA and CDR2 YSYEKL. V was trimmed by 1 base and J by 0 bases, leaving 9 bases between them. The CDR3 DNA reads TGCGCCAGCAGCCAAGGTGGCGGGCCTAACTATGGCTACACCTTC. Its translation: CASSQGGGPNYGYTF.

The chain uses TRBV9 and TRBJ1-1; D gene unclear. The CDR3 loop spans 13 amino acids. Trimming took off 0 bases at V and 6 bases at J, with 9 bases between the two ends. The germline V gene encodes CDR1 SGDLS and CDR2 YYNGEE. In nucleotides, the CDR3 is TGTGCCAGCAGCGTAGGGGAGAGGGCTGAAGCTTTCTTT. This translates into CASSVGERAEAFF. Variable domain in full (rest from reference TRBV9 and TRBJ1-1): DSGVTQTPKHLITATGQRVTLRCSPRSGDLSVYWYQQSLDQGLQFLIQYYNGEERAKGNILERFSAQQFPDLHSELNLSSLELGDSALYFCASSVGERAEAFFGQGTRLTVV.

DNA for the CDR3: TGTGCCTGGAGTGTTCAAGCGGGGGGGCCGAAAGAGACCCAGTACTTC. It encodes CAWSVQAGGPKETQYF. The J gene is TRBJ2-5, the V gene TRBV30; 10 nucleotides align to TRBD2. V shed 0 bases, J shed 3 bases, and the junction held 7 bases outside the gene matches. Per the germline V gene, CDR1 is GTSNPN and CDR2 is SVGIG (reference sequence). This CDR3 is built from 16 residues.

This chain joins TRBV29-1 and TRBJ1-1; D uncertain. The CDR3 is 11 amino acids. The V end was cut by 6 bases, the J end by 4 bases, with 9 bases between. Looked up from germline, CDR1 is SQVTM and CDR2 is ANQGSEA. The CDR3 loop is CSVPTGTEAFF. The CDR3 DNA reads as TGCAGCGTGCCAACTGGCACTGAAGCTTTCTTT.

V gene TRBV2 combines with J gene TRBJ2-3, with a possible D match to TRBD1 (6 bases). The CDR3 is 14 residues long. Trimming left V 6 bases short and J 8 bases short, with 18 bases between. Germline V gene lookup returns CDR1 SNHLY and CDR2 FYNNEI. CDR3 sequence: CASSPTGRHGTQYF. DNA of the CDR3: TGTGCCAGCAGCCCGACAGGTAGACACGGTACGCAGTATTTT.

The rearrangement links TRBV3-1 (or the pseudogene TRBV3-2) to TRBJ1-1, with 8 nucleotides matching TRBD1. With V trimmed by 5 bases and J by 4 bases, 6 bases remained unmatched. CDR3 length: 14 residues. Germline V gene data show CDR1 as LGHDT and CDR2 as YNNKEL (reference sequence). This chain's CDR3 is CASSARDRGTEAFF. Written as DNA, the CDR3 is TGTGCCAGCAGCGCAAGAGACAGGGGCACTGAAGCTTTCTTT.

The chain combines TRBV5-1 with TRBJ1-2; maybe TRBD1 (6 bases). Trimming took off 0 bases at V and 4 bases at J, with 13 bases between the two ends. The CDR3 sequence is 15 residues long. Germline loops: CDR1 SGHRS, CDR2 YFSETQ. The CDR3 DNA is TGCGCCAGCAGCTTGGCCTTGGGAGGGGGCTATGGCTACACCTTC. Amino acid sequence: CASSLALGGGYGYTF.

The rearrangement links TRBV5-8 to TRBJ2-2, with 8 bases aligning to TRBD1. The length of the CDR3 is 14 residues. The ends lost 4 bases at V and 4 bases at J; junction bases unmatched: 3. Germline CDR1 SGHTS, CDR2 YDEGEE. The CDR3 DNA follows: TGTGCCAGCAGCCCGGGACAGGCCACCGGGGAGCTGTTTTTT. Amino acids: CASSPGQATGELFF. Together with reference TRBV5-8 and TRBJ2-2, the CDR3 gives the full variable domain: EAGVTQSPTHLIKTRGQQATLRCSPISGHTSVYWYQQALGLGLQFLLWYDEGEERNRGNFPPRFSGRQFPNYSSELNVNALELEDSALYLCASSPGQATGELFFGEGSRLTVL.

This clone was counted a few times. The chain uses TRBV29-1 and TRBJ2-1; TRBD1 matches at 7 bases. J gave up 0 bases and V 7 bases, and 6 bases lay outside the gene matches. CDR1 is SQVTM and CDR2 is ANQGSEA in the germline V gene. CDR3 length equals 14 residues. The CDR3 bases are TGCAGCGCTCCTAACAGGGGCTCCTACAATGAGCAGTTCTTC. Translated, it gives CSAPNRGSYNEQFF.

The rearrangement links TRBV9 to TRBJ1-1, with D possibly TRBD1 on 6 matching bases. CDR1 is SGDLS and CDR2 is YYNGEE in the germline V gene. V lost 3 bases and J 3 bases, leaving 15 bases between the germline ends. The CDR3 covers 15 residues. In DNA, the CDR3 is TGTGCCAGCAGCGCAGAGGGGGGGACCCACACTGAAGCTTTCTTT. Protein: CASSAEGGTHTEAFF.

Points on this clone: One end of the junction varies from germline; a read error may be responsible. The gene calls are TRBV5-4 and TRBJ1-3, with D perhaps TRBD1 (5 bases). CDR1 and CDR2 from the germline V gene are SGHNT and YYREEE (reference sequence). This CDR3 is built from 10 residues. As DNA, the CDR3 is TGTGCCAGCAGCTGGGGCCGGGCCCTTTTT. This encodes CASSWGRALF.

CDR3 bases: TGTGCCAGCAGGTTACAGGGCTATGAGCAGTTCTTC. Translation gives CASRLQGYEQFF. V is TRBV2 and J is TRBJ2-1; TRBD1 is a possible D gene (6 bases). The CDR3 spans 12 residues. The germline V gene encodes CDR1 SNHLY and CDR2 FYNNEI. V shed 6 bases and J shed 8 bases, with 11 bases lying between them.